What follows is one T cell receptor (beta chain) and its context. These data come from a study of cytomegalovirus exposure and HLA in healthy donors. The PCR was carried out with 60 Vbeta primers and 13 Jbeta primers. The protocol was immunoSEQ multiplex PCR, while the TCRdb copy is restricted to in-frame clones and leaves out a portion. The sample lists about 120,000 clones; 77% were seen once. Germline CDR1 reads MDHEN; CDR2 reads SYDVKM. The CDR3 covers 14 residues. Trimming cost V 7 bases and J 2 bases, with 13 bases left between them. J is TRBJ2-3 and V is TRBV28; perhaps TRBD2 as D (7 bases). The TCR sequence derives from a man aged 40-49 years in good health and CMV-seropositive. Sequenced material: PBMCs. The DNA of the CDR3 is TGTGCCAGCAAAGGCGGGGGCCCCACAGATACGCAGTATTTT. Translating it yields CASKGGGPTDTQYF.